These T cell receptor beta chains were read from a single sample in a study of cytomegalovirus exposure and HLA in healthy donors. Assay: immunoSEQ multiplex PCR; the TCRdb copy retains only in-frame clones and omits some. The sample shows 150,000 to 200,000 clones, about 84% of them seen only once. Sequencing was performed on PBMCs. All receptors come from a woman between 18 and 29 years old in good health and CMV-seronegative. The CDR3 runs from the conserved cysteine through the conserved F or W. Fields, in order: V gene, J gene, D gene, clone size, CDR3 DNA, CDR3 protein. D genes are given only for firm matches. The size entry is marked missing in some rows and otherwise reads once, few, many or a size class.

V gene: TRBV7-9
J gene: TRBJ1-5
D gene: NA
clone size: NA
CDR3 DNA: TGTGCCAGCAGCTTTTCAGGCCAGGCGATTCCCCAGCATTTT
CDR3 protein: CASSFSGQAIPQHF

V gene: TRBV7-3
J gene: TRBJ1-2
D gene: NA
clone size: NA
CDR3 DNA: TGTGCCAGCAGCCGGGGGGAAAGCTATGGCTACACCTTC
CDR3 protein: CASSRGESYGYTF

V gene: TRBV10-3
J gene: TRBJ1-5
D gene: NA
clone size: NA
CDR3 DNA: TGTGCCATCAACCAGGGTTTTGGCAATCAGCCCCAGCATTTT
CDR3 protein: CAINQGFGNQPQHF

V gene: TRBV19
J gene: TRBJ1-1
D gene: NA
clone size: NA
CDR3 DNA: TGTGCCAGTAGTACGACGACTCAGATTGGCACTGAAGCTTTCTTT
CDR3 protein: CASSTTTQIGTEAFF

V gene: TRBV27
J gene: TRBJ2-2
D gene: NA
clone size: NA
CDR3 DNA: TGTGCCAGCAGTTTAGCCGGACTCACCGGGGAGCTGTTTTTT
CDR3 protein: CASSLAGLTGELFF

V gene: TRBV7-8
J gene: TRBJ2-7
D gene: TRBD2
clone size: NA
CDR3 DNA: TGTGCCAGCAGCCCAAACCTTCCAGCGGGAGGGCTGGTCGAGCAGTACTTC
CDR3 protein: CASSPNLPAGGLVEQYF

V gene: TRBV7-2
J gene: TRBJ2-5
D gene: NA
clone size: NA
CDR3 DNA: TGTGCCAGCAGCTTAAGGAGGGGCCGAGAGACCCAGTACTTC
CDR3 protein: CASSLRRGRETQYF

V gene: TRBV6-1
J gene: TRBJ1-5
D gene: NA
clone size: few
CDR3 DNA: TGTGCCAGCAGTGAGGGGGCTGGCAATCAGCCCCAGCATTTT
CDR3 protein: CASSEGAGNQPQHF

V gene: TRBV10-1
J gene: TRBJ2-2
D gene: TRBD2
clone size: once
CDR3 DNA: TGCGCCAGCAGTGAGCCCGGACTAGCGGGATTAACCGGGGAGCTGTTTTTT
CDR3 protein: CASSEPGLAGLTGELFF

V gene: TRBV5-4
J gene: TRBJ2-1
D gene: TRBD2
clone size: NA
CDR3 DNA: TGTGCCAGCAGCTTGTTTAGCGGGGGGGCCTACAATGAGCAGTTCTTC
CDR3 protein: CASSLFSGGAYNEQFF

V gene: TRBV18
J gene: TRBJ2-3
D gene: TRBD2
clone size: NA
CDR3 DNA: TGTGCCAGCTCACTCGGACTAGCGGGAGTTGTAGATACGCAGTATTTT
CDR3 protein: CASSLGLAGVVDTQYF

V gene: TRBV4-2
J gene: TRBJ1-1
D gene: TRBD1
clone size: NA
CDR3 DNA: TGTGCCAGCAGCCAAGACGGACAGGTCTTTCTCCCTTTCTTT
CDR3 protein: CASSQDGQVFLPFF

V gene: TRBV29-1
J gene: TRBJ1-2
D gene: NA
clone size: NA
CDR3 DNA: TGCAGCGTCGACAGTCGCGACTATGGCTACACCTTC
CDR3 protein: CSVDSRDYGYTF

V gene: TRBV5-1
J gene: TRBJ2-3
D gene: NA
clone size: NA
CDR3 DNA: TGCGCCAGCAGCTCGATACAGGGAACAGATACGCAGTATTTT
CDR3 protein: CASSSIQGTDTQYF

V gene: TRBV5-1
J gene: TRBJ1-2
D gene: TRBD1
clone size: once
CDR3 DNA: TGCGCCAGCAGCGAGACCGGACAGGGGTTTGGCTACACCTTC
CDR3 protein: CASSETGQGFGYTF

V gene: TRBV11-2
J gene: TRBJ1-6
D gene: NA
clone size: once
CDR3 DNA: TGTGCCAGCAGCTTACGCTATGCAAGCTCCTATAATTCACCCCTCCACTTT
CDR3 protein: CASSLRYASSYNSPLHF

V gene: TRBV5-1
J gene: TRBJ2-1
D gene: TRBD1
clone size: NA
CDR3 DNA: TGCGCCAGCAGCCGGGACAGGCCCGCGAATGAGCAGTTCTTC
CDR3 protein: CASSRDRPANEQFF

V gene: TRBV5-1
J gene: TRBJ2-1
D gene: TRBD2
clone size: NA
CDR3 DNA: TGCGCCAGCAGCCCGGCTAGCGGGGGGGCCTTAATGTACAATGAGCAGTTCTTC
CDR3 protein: CASSPASGGALMYNEQFF

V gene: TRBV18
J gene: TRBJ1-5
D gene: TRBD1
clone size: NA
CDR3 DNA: TGTGCCAGCTCACGCACAGGGGCTGGGGCTAGCAATCAGCCCCAGCATTTT
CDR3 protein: CASSRTGAGASNQPQHF

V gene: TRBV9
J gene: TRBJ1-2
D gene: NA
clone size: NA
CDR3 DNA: TGTGCCAGCAGCGTAAGACCCTCGGGGGGGGTGAGTGGCTACACCTTC
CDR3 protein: CASSVRPSGGVSGYTF

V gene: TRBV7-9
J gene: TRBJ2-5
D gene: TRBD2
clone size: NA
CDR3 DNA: TGTGCCACCCTGGGACTGCGGGGGAGTCTTGGGGCCCAGTACTTC
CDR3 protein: CATLGLRGSLGAQYF

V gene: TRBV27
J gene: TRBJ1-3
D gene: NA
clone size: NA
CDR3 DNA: TGTGCCAGCAGAAAAACCGGGTTCCGGGACACCATATATTTT
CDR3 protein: CASRKTGFRDTIYF

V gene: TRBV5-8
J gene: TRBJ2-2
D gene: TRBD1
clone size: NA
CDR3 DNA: TGTGCCAGCGCCAAGGGACAGGGCGACACCGGGGAGCTGTTTTTT
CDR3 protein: CASAKGQGDTGELFF

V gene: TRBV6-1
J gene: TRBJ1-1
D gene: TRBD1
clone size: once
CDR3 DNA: TGTGCCAGCAGTGAAAGCCCCAGGCGACAGGGGTTAACTATGAACACTGAAGCTTTCTTT
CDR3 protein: CASSESPRRQGLTMNTEAFF

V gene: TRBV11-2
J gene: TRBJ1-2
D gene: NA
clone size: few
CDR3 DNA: TGTGCCAGCAGCTTTGCCGTAGGGGGTGGCTACACCTTC
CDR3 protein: CASSFAVGGGYTF

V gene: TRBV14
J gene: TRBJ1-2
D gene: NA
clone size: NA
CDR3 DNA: TGTGCCAGCAGCCACCAACGAAGGGGTTCTAACTATGGCTACACCTTC
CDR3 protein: CASSHQRRGSNYGYTF

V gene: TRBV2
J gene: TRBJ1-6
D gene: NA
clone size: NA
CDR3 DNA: TGTGCCAGCAGTGCCGCTAAAGACAGACCGGGCTCGTATAATTCACCCCTCCACTTT
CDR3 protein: CASSAAKDRPGSYNSPLHF

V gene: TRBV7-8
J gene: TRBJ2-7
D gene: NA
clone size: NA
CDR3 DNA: TGTGCCAGCAGCTTAGTGCGGGGAAGCGAGCAGTACTTC
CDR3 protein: CASSLVRGSEQYF

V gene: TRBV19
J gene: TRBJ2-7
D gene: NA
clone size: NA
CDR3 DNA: TGTGCCAGTAGGCGACAGGCCTCGAGCTCCTACGAGCAGTACTTC
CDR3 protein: CASRRQASSSYEQYF

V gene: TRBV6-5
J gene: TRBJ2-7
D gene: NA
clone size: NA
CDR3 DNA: TGTGCCAGCAGTGAATTCGGGGGTTCCTACGAGCAGTACTTC
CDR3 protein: CASSEFGGSYEQYF

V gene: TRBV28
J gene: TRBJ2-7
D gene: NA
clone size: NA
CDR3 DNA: TGTGCCAGCCGTGAACAGGGTGGCTACGAGCAGTACTTC
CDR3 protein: CASREQGGYEQYF

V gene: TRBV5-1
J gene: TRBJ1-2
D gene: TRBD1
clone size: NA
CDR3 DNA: TGCGCCAGCAGCACGGGACAGGGGGCGATTGGCTACACCTTC
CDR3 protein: CASSTGQGAIGYTF

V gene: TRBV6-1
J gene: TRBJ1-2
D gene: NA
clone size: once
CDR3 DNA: TGTGCCAGCAGCTCGCTATATGGCTACACCTTC
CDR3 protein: CASSSLYGYTF

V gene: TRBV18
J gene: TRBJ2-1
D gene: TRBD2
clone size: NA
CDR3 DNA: TGTGCCAGCTCACCTTCACTAGCGGTAACGAATGAGCAGTTCTTC
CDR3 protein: CASSPSLAVTNEQFF

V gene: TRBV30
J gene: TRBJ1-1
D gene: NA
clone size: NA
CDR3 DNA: TGTGCCTGGACCCGGGGTTTTGCCACTGAAGCTTTCTTT
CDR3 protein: CAWTRGFATEAFF

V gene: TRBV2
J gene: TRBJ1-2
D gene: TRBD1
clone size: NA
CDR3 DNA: TGTGCCAGCAGTGAGGGACAGGACTTCTGGGGCTACACCTTC
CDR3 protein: CASSEGQDFWGYTF

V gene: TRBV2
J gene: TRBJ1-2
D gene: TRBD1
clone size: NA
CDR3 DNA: TGTGCCAGCAGTGAAATGGGGACAGGGGTAGGCTATGGCTACACCTTC
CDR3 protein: CASSEMGTGVGYGYTF